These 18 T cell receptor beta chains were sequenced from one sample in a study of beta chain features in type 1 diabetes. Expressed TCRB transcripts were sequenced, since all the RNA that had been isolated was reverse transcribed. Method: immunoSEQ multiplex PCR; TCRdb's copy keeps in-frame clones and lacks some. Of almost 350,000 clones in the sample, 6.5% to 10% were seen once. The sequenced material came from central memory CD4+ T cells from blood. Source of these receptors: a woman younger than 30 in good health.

CDR3 sequence: CASSTQGTGSSYEQYF. The CDR3, as DNA: TGTGCCAGCAGCACTCAAGGGACGGGGAGCTCCTACGAGCAGTACTTC. The genes are TRBV7-2 and TRBJ2-7; D is tentatively TRBD1 or TRBD2 (5 bases each). Deletions cut 5 bases from V and 0 bases from J, with 17 bases between. CDR1 and CDR2 (germline): SGHTA, FQGNSA. The CDR3 runs to 16 residues.

The CDR3: CASSDSGTSTDTQYF. The CDR3 DNA sequence: TGTGCCAGCAGTGACTCAGGGACTAGCACAGATACGCAGTATTTT. The chain employs TRBV6-4 and TRBJ2-3; D might be TRBD2 (6 bases). The CDR3 covers 15 residues. Germline V gives CDR1 MRHNA, CDR2 SNTAGT. The V and J ends lost 0 bases and 0 bases respectively, with 7 bases between them.

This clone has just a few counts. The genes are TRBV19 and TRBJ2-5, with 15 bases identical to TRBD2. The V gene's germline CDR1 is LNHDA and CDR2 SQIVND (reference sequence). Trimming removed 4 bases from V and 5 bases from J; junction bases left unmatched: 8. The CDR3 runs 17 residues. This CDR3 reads CASSTRTSGRAVETQYF. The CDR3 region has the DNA TGTGCCAGTAGTACTCGGACTAGCGGGAGGGCCGTGGAGACCCAGTACTTC.

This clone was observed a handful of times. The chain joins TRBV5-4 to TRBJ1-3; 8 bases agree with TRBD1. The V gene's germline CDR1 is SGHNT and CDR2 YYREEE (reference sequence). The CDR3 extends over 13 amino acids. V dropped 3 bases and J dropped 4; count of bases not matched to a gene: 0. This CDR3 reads CASSWDRGNTIYF. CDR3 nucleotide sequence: TGTGCCAGCAGCTGGGACAGGGGAAACACCATATATTTT.

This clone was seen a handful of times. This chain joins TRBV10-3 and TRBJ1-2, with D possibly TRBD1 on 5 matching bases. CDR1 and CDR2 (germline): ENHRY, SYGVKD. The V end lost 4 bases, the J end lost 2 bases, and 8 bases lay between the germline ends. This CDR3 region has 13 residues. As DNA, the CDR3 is TGTGCCATCAGTGTGGACACCAACTATGGCTACACCTTC. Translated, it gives CAISVDTNYGYTF.

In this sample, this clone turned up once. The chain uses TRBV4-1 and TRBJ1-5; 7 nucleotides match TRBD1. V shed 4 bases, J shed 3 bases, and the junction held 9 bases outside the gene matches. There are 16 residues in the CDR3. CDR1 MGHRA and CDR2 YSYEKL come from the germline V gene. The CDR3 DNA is TGCGCCAGCAGCCCAGACCAGGGGGAGGACAATCAGCCCCAGCATTTT. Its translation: CASSPDQGEDNQPQHF.

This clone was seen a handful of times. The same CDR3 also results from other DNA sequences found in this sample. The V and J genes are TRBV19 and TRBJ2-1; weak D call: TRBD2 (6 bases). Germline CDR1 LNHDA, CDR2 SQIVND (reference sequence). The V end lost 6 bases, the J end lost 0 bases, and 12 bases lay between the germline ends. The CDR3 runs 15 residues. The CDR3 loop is CASSMTRVSYNEQFF. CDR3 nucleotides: TGTGCCAGTAGCATGACTAGAGTCTCCTACAATGAGCAGTTCTTC.

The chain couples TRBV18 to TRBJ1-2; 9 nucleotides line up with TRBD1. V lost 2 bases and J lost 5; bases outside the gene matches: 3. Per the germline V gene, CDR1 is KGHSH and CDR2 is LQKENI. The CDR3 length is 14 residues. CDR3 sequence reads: CASSPGGTGYGYTF. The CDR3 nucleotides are TGTGCCAGCTCACCAGGAGGGACAGGGTATGGCTACACCTTC.

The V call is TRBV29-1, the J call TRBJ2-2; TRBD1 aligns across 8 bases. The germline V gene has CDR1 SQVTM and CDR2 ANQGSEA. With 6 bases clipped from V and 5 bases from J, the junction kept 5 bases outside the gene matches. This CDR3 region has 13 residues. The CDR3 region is CSVDRGGTGELFF. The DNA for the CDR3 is TGCAGCGTCGACAGGGGTGGTACCGGGGAGCTGTTTTTT.

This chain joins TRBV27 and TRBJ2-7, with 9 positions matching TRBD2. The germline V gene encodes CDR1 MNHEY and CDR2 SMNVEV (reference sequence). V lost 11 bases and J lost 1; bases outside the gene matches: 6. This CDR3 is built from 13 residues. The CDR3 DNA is TGTGCCGGACGACTAGCGGTATCCTACGAGCAGTACTTC. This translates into CAGRLAVSYEQYF.

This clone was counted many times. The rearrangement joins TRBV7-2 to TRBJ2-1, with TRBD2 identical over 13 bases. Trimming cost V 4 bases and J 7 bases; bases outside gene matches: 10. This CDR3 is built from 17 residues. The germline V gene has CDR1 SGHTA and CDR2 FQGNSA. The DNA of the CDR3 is TGTGCCAGCAGCTCCCCATCGGGGACTAGCGGGAATAATGAGCAGTTCTTC. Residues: CASSSPSGTSGNNEQFF.

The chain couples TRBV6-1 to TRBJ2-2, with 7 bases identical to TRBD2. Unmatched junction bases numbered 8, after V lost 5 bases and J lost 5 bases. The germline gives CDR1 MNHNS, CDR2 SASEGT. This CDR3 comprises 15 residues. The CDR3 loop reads CASSLASGATGELFF. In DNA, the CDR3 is TGTGCCAGCAGTTTGGCTAGCGGCGCGACCGGGGAGCTGTTTTTT.

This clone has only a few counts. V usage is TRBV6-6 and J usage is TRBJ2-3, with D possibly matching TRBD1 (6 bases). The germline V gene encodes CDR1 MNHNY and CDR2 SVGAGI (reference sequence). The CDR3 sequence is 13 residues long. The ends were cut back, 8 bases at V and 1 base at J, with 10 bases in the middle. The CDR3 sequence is CASGGPGTDTQYF. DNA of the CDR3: TGTGCCAGCGGGGGCCCCGGCACAGATACGCAGTATTTT.

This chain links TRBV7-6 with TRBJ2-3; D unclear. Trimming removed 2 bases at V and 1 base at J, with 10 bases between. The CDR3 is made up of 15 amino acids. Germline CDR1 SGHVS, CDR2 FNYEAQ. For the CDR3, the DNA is TGTGCCAGCAGCTTAAGGGTTTCAGGCACAGATACGCAGTATTTT. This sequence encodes CASSLRVSGTDTQYF.

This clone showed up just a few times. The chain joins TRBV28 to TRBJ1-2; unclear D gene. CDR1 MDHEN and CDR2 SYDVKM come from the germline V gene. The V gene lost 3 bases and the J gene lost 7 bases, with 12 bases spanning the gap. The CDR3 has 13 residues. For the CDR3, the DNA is TGTGCCAGCAGTTTGCCCCCGGGGAGTGGCTACACCTTC. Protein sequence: CASSLPPGSGYTF.

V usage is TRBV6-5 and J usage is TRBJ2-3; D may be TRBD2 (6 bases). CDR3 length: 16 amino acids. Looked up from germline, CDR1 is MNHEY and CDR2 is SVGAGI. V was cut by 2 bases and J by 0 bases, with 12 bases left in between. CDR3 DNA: TGTGCCAGCAGTTACGGCGGGACTTCTAGCACAGATACGCAGTATTTT. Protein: CASSYGGTSSTDTQYF.

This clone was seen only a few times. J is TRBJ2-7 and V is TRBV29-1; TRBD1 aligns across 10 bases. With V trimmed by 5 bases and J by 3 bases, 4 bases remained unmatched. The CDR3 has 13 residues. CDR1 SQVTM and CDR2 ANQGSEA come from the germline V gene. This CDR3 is CSVLGQGYYEQYF. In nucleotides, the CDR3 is TGCAGCGTTTTGGGACAGGGGTACTACGAGCAGTACTTC.

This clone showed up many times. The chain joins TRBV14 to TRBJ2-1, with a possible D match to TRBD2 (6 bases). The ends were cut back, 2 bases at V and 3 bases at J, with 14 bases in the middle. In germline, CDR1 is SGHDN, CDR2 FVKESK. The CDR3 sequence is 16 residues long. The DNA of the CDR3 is TGTGCCAGCAGCCAATTGGGGGGAGTTGACTACAATGAGCAGTTCTTC. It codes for CASSQLGGVDYNEQFF. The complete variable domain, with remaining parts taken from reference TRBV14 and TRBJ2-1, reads EAGVTQFPSHSVIEKGQTVTLRCDPISGHDNLYWYRRVMGKEIKFLLHFVKESKQDESGMPNNRFLAERTGGTYSTLKVQPAELEDSGVYFCASSQLGGVDYNEQFFGPGTRLTVL.